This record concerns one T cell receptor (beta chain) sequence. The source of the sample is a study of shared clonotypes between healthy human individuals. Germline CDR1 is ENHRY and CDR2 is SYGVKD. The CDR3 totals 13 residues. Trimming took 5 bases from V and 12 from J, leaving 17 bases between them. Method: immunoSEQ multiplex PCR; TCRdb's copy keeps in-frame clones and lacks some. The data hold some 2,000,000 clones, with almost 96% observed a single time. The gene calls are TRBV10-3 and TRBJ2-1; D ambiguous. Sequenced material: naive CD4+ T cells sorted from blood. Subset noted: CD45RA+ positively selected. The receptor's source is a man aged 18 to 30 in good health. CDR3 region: CAISRQGVLGQFF. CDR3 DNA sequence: TGTGCCATCAGTAGACAAGGAGTCTTAGGGCAGTTCTTC.